One and the same sample provided the 22 T cell receptor beta chains below, sequenced in a study of response to subunit inactivated influenza vaccine. TCRdb processed the RT-PCR reads anew with MiXCR; each CDR3 protein has one entry. The repertoire holds 450,000 to 550,000 distinct CDR3 sequences, with about 25% as singletons. Source: CD4+ T cells sorted from PBMCs, taken roughly 5 days after vaccination. The receptors originated from a man aged 50 to 59 who received an inactivated influenza vaccine.

The rearrangement uses TRBV25-1 and TRBJ2-5, with TRBD1 matching over 9 bases. Trimming removed 4 bases from V and 2 bases from J; junction bases left unmatched: 5. Germline V CDR1 and CDR2: MGHDK, SYGVNS. This CDR3 has 15 amino acids. The CDR3 is CASSGRQGDQETQYF. As DNA, the CDR3 is TGTGCCAGCAGTGGTAGACAGGGGGATCAAGAGACCCAGTACTTC.

This clonotype has more than one count but fewer than ten. J is TRBJ2-3 and V is TRBV24-1; unclear D gene. This CDR3 comprises 16 residues. The germline CDR1 and CDR2 sequences are KGHDR and SFDVKD. The V gene lost 1 base and the J gene lost 0 bases, with 10 bases spanning the gap. For the CDR3, the DNA is TGTGCCACCAGTGATTTAGGACGAACTAGCACAGATACGCAGTATTTT. As protein: CATSDLGRTSTDTQYF.

This clonotype was recorded a few times. The chain links TRBV11-1 to TRBJ2-3, with no clear D. V shed 3 bases and J shed 4 bases, with 11 bases lying between them. CDR3 length: 14 amino acids. Germline CDR1 SGHAT, CDR2 FQDESV (reference sequence). The CDR3 is CASSLKVGPDTQYF. For the CDR3, the DNA is TGTGCCAGCAGCTTGAAGGTTGGCCCAGATACGCAGTATTTT. The variable domain in full, with the rest retrieved from reference TRBV11-1 and TRBJ2-3, is EAEVAQSPRYKITEKSQAVAFWCDPISGHATLYWYRQILGQGPELLVQFQDESVVDDSQLPKDRFSAERLKGVDSTLKIQPAELGDSAMYLCASSLKVGPDTQYFGPGTRLTVL.

This clonotype showed up just a few times. The V gene is TRBV10-3, the J gene TRBJ2-1, with 8 nucleotides matching TRBD1. The CDR3 sequence is 15 residues long. Trimming at V came to 6 bases and at J to 1 base, leaving 5 bases not matched to a gene. The germline V gene has CDR1 ENHRY and CDR2 SYGVKD. Here the CDR3 DNA reads TGTGCCATCAGGGACACAGGGGGATCCTACAATGAGCAGTTCTTC. Amino acid sequence: CAIRDTGGSYNEQFF.

The chain has TRBV9 and TRBJ2-1, with a weak D call TRBD2 (7 bases). This CDR3 contains 15 residues. Germline CDR1 is SGDLS and CDR2 is YYNGEE. Trimming left V 4 bases short and J 2 bases short, with 13 bases between. CDR3 residues: CASSPPGGPYNEQFF. CDR3 bases: TGTGCCAGCAGCCCCCCGGGGGGCCCCTACAATGAGCAGTTCTTC.

The CDR3 bases are TGTGCCAGCAGCATGGACAGGGTCGGCCACACTGAAGCTTTCTTT. It translates to CASSMDRVGHTEAFF. The chain carries TRBV7-6 and TRBJ1-1; 8 bases align to TRBD1. Losses at the gene ends were 5 bases for V and 3 bases for J; bases not matched to a gene: 8. The germline V gene encodes CDR1 SGHVS and CDR2 FNYEAQ. CDR3 length equals 15 residues.

This clonotype turned up a few times. The chain has TRBV20-1 and TRBJ2-1, with D unclear. V dropped 1 base and J dropped 9 bases, with 4 bases sitting between them. Germline V gene sequence: CDR1 DFQATT, CDR2 SNEGSKA (reference sequence). This CDR3 spans 10 amino acids. CDR3 bases: TGCAGTGCTAGAGTTGTTGAGCAGTTCTTC. Amino acids: CSARVVEQFF.

This clonotype was counted between two and nine times. This rearrangement joins TRBV20-1 to TRBJ2-3; 9 bases map to TRBD2. This CDR3 has 15 residues. Germline CDR1 reads DFQATT; CDR2 reads SNEGSKA (reference sequence). Trimming took 3 bases from V and 1 from J; bases not matched to a gene: 5. The CDR3: CSASSAGGRTDTQYF. CDR3 in DNA: TGCAGTGCTAGTTCGGCGGGGGGGCGCACAGATACGCAGTATTTT.

The table lists this clonotype with a few counts. The rearrangement links TRBV5-1 to TRBJ2-7; the D gene could be TRBD1 or TRBD2 (5 bases each). V lost 0 bases and J lost 3, with 13 bases in between. CDR1 and CDR2 (germline): SGHRS, YFSETQ. The CDR3 is made up of 15 amino acids. The CDR3 spells CASSLGGGLNYEQYF. Here the CDR3 DNA reads TGCGCCAGCAGCTTGGGGGGCGGGTTGAACTACGAGCAGTACTTC.

This clonotype was counted only a few times. The chain recombines TRBV20-1 with TRBJ2-3; possibly TRBD2 for D (6 bases). The CDR3 length is 13 residues. The V end lost 6 bases, the J end lost 3 bases, and 13 bases lay between the germline ends. Per the germline V gene, CDR1 is DFQATT and CDR2 is SNEGSKA (reference sequence). The CDR3 DNA follows: TGCAGTGCAGACCAGCGGGCTACAGATACGCAGTATTTT. As protein: CSADQRATDTQYF.

DNA for the CDR3: TGTGCCAGCAGCCAAGGGTGGGGAAATAGCAATCAGCCCCAGCATTTT. Its protein product is CASSQGWGNSNQPQHF. The chain couples TRBV3-1 to TRBJ1-5; D unclear. The V and J ends lost 1 base and 0 bases respectively, with 10 bases between them. Germline CDR1 is LGHDT and CDR2 is YNNKEL (reference sequence). This CDR3 spans 16 amino acids.

This clonotype was picked up a small number of times. The rearrangement joins TRBV29-1 to TRBJ2-5; 7 nucleotides agree with TRBD1. This CDR3 spans 14 amino acids. Per the germline V gene, CDR1 is SQVTM and CDR2 is ANQGSEA. V dropped 3 bases and J dropped 5; count of bases not matched to a gene: 9. The DNA for the CDR3 is TGCAGCGTTGAGGGGACAGCCCTTGGGGAGACCCAGTACTTC. Its protein product is CSVEGTALGETQYF.

This clonotype was counted a few times. This chain uses TRBV7-2 with TRBJ2-7; perhaps TRBD2 as D (5 bases). This CDR3 region has 15 residues. Germline CDR1 reads SGHTA; CDR2 reads FQGNSA. Between the trimmed V and J ends, which lost 2 bases and 0 bases, there was a span of 11 bases. CDR3 in DNA: TGTGCCAGCAGCTTAAGGGCGGGCAGCTCCTACGAGCAGTACTTC. It yields the protein CASSLRAGSSYEQYF.

This clonotype was detected a few times. V usage is TRBV11-2 and J usage is TRBJ2-1, with 12 nucleotides matching TRBD2. Germline V CDR1 and CDR2: SGHAT, FQNNGV. Losses at the gene ends were 3 bases for V and 0 bases for J; bases not matched to a gene: 12. CDR3 length equals 20 residues. The CDR3 loop reads CASSFTSGRFSTLSYNEQFF. CDR3 DNA: TGTGCCAGCAGCTTTACTAGCGGGAGGTTTTCCACACTCTCCTACAATGAGCAGTTCTTC.

V usage is TRBV20-1 and J usage is TRBJ1-6, with D perhaps matching TRBD1 (5 bases). Germline loops: CDR1 DFQATT, CDR2 SNEGSKA (reference sequence). Trimming removed 2 bases from V and 6 bases from J, with 17 bases in between. CDR3 size: 16 residues. The CDR3 nucleotides are TGCAGTGCTAGAAATTGGGGGGGACGGACTAATTCACCCCTCCACTTT. It codes for CSARNWGGRTNSPLHF.

This clonotype appeared many times. The V and J genes are TRBV5-1 and TRBJ2-7; 8 nucleotides match TRBD2. The germline V gene encodes CDR1 SGHRS and CDR2 YFSETQ. The CDR3 length is 16 residues. After removal of 4 bases from V and 0 bases from J, the junction contained 9 bases not matched to a gene. The CDR3 spells CASSHGGAASSYEQYF. Written as DNA, the CDR3 is TGCGCCAGCAGCCACGGGGGGGCGGCGAGCTCCTACGAGCAGTACTTC.

This clonotype came up a few times. The chain employs TRBV5-6 and TRBJ2-1; no clear D. Trimming removed 4 bases from V and 6 bases from J, with 11 bases in between. The germline gives CDR1 SGHDT, CDR2 YYEEEE. This CDR3 has 13 residues. CDR3 residues: CASSPGWANEQFF. Here the CDR3 DNA reads TGTGCCAGCAGCCCTGGTTGGGCCAATGAGCAGTTCTTC.

This clonotype was observed a few times. The chain couples TRBV6-1 to TRBJ2-7; D is ambiguous. The CDR3 totals 12 residues. V was cut by 8 bases and J by 2 bases, with 10 bases left in between. Germline CDR1 reads MNHNS; CDR2 reads SASEGT. This CDR3 reads CASLRPTYEQYF. DNA for the CDR3: TGTGCCAGCTTGCGCCCTACCTACGAGCAGTACTTC.

The rearrangement links TRBV7-9 to TRBJ2-3; 7 bases are shared with TRBD2. The germline V gene encodes CDR1 SEHNR and CDR2 FQNEAQ (reference sequence). The CDR3 covers 17 residues. The junction had 11 bases not matched to a gene; V was cut back by 3 bases and J by 2 bases. The CDR3 DNA follows: TGTGCCAGCAGCTTGACTTTGAGCGGGACCTTCACAGATACGCAGTATTTT. Protein: CASSLTLSGTFTDTQYF.

Only a few counts were recorded for this clonotype. The rearrangement joins TRBV12-3 or TRBV12-4 to TRBJ1-1; D perhaps matches TRBD1 (6 bases). The CDR3 spans 14 residues. Trimming shortened V by 8 bases and J by 1 base, and 14 bases separated the two germline ends. The CDR3 DNA sequence: TGTGCCAGCGGCAGGACAGCCTCGAACACTGAAGCTTTCTTT. This codes for CASGRTASNTEAFF.

There are a few counts of this clonotype. The chain joins TRBV5-1 to TRBJ2-7; D ambiguous. The CDR3 covers 14 residues. CDR1 SGHRS and CDR2 YFSETQ come from the germline V gene. The germline V and J ends were trimmed by 0 bases and 0 bases, with 7 bases remaining between them. The CDR3: CASSLDGFSYEQYF. CDR3 nucleotide sequence: TGCGCCAGCAGCTTGGATGGATTCTCCTACGAGCAGTACTTC.

This clonotype was detected a few times. V gene TRBV6-1 combines with J gene TRBJ1-4; D gene unclear. This CDR3 spans 14 amino acids. Deletions cut 8 bases from V and 6 bases from J, with 16 bases between. Germline assignment: CDR1 MNHNS and CDR2 SASEGT. In nucleotides, the CDR3 is TGTGCCAGCGCCCGGCGGGCCTCGGATGAAAAACTGTTTTTT. Protein product: CASARRASDEKLFF.